This T cell receptor (beta chain) was found in a study of cytomegalovirus exposure and HLA in healthy donors. Points from the study as a whole: It was 150 or so TCR beta chains that were listed as cytomegalovirus-associated. Three of the chains that were CMV-associated were confirmed in vitro to be specific for CMV antigens. A reported reduction in N-insertions relative to the roughly 700-donor mean was seen in an Asian-associated ancestry cluster in a later analysis. Available immune exposure information was restricted to CMV serostatus only.

The length of the CDR3 is 13 residues. Germline V gene lookup returns CDR1 SGHDT and CDR2 YYEEEE. Details on this clone: Its antigen is as yet unknown.

Primers: 60 Vbeta forward and 13 Jbeta reverse. Repertoires were generated with immunoSEQ multiplex PCR, while TCRdb's copy carries only in-frame clones and drops some. The sample records some 150,000 clones, roughly 80% being singletons. What was sequenced was PBMCs. The chain recombines TRBV5-6 with TRBJ2-5, with a tentative D call TRBD2 (6 bases). The J call may not be correct, given that the DNA end is closer to TRBJ2-7. The receptor was isolated from a woman aged 18-29 years in good health and CMV-seronegative. The chain's CDR3 is CASRFDRRDEQYF. In DNA, the CDR3 is TGTGCCAGCAGGTTTGATCGGAGGGACGAGCAGTACTTC.